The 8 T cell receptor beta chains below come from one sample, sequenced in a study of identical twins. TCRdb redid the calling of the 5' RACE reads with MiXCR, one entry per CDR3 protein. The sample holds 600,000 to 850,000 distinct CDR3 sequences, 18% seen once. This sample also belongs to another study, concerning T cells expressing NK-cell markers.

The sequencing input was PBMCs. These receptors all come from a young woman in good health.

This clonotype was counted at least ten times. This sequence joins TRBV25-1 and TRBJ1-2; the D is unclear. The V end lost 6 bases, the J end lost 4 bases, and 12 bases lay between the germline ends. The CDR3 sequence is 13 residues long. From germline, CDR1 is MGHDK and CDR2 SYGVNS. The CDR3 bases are TGTGCCAGCAGACTTACGGGCGGCTATGGCTACACCTTC. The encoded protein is CASRLTGGYGYTF.

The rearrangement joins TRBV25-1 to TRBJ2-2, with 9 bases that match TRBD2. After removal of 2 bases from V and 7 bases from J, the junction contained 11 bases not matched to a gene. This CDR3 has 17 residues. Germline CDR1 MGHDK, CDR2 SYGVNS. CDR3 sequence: CASSELLAGPRFGELFF. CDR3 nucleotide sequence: TGTGCCAGCAGTGAACTCCTAGCGGGACCACGTTTCGGGGAGCTGTTTTTT.

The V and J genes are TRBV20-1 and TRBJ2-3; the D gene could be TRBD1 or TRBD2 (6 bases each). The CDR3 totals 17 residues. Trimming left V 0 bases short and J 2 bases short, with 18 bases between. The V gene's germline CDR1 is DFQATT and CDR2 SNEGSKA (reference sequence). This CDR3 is CSARDRRGYGTTDTQYF. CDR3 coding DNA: TGCAGTGCTAGAGATCGGAGGGGGTATGGGACCACAGATACGCAGTATTTT.

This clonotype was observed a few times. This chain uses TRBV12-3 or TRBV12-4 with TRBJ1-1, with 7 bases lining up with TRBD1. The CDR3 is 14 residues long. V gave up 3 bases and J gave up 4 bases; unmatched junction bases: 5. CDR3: CASSFGRGPTEAFF. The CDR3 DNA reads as TGTGCCAGCAGTTTTGGAAGGGGGCCCACTGAAGCTTTCTTT.

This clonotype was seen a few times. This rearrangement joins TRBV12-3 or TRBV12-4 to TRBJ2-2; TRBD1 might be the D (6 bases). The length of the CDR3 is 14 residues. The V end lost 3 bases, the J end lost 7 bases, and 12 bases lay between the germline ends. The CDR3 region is CASSLGDIVGELFF. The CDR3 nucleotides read TGTGCCAGCAGTTTGGGGGACATAGTCGGGGAGCTGTTTTTT.

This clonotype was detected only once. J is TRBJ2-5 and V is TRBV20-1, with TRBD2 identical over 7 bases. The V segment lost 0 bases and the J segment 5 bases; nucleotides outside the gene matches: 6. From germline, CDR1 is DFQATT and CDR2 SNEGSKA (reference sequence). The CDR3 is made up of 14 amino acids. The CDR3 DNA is TGCAGTGCTAGAGATTTCCGGGAGGCGGAGACCCAGTACTTC. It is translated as CSARDFREAETQYF.

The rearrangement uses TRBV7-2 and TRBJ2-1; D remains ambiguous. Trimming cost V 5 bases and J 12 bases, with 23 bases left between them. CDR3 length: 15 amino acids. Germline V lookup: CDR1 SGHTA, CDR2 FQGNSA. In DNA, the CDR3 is TGTGCCAGCAGCCCCCATCCCCCCCCGGCCTCACGGCAGTTCTTC. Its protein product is CASSPHPPPASRQFF. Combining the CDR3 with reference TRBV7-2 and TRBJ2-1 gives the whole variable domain GAGVSQSPSNKVTEKGKDVELRCDPISGHTALYWYRQSLGQGLEFLIYFQGNSAPDKSGLPSDRFSAERTGGSVSTLTIQRTQQEDSAVYLCASSPHPPPASRQFFGPGTRLTVL.

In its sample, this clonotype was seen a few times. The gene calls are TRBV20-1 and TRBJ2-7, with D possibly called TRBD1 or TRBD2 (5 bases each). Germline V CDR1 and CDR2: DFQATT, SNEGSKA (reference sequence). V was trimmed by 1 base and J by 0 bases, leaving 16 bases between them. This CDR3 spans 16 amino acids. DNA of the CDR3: TGCAGTGCTAGAGCCCCTAGCAGGGCACGCTCCTACGAGCAGTACTTC. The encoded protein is CSARAPSRARSYEQYF.